The entry below gives a single T cell receptor beta chain sequence along with its context. The protocol was immunoSEQ multiplex PCR, while the TCRdb copy is restricted to in-frame clones and leaves out a portion. The profile shows thousands of clones, 91% of them singletons. V lost 7 bases, J lost 5 bases, and 6 bases stayed unmatched. The V gene's germline CDR1 is LNHDA and CDR2 SQIVND (reference sequence). CDR3 size: 13 residues. The data originate from a study of technical replicates of blood from a few donors. This chain connects TRBV19 to TRBJ2-7; 9 bases align to TRBD1. The TCR sequence derives from a human donor in good health. Sequenced sample: PBMCs. The CDR3: CASKQGAFNEQYF. As DNA, the CDR3 is TGTGCCAGTAAACAGGGGGCGTTTAACGAGCAGTACTTC.